The following is a T cell receptor (beta chain) sequence with its context. Its antigen remains unidentified. The data stem from a study of shared clonotypes between healthy human individuals. The length of the CDR3 is 14 residues. Germline V CDR1 and CDR2: MDHEN, SYDVKM. V was clipped by 6 bases and J by 10 bases; unmatched bases: 7. Profiling relied on immunoSEQ multiplex PCR, and the TCRdb table lists in-frame clones only, not all of them. This sample has about 1.1 million clones, with about 72% found just once. Donation came from healthy HIV-negative adults that had no recent acute infections or vaccinations. Study conclusions and caveats: An expected dependence of interdonor clonotype sharing on sequencing depth was noted. Investigators collected only blood, and repertoires in tissues likely differ.

The V and J genes are TRBV28 and TRBJ1-4, with TRBD1 matching 11 bases. Specimen: memory CD4+ T cells from PBMCs. The subset: CD45RA-negative fraction. The receptor's source is a man aged 18-30 years in good health. Some clones in this sample may be carry-over from other donors' samples. The CDR3 DNA is TGTGCCAGCAGCACCGGACAGGGGGCGGCAAAACTGTTTTTT. Amino acid sequence: CASSTGQGAAKLFF.